These T cell receptor beta chains were read from a single sample in a study of control samples from healthy donors and cancer patients. The assay was immunoSEQ multiplex PCR, and TCRdb's table has in-frame clones only and misses some. The data hold about 130,000 clones, with 92% observed a single time. Sequencing was carried out using blood. These receptors originate from a woman aged 45-59 years in good health. Each CDR3 is given with its conserved first and last residue. D genes are given only for firm matches. Only part of the rows carry a size: once, few, many, or a class if the clone is expanded.

d_gene: TRBD2; j_gene: TRBJ2-2; v_gene: TRBV7-9; abundance: few; CDR3aa: CASSLRRLAGVTGELFF; CDR3nt: TGTGCCAGCAGCTTAAGGCGCCTAGCGGGTGTCACCGGGGAGCTGTTTTTT
d_gene: .; j_gene: TRBJ1-2; v_gene: TRBV6-1; abundance: .; CDR3aa: CASSEGPHNYGYTF; CDR3nt: TGTGCCAGCAGCGAAGGGCCCCATAACTATGGCTACACCTTC
d_gene: TRBD1; j_gene: TRBJ2-2; v_gene: TRBV5-1; abundance: .; CDR3aa: CASSSPQGNYGELFF; CDR3nt: TGCGCCAGCAGCTCACCACAGGGGAATTACGGGGAGCTGTTTTTT
d_gene: TRBD1; j_gene: TRBJ2-3; v_gene: TRBV29-1; abundance: .; CDR3aa: CSSGTGLLDTQYF; CDR3nt: TGCAGCTCCGGGACAGGCCTATTAGATACGCAGTATTTT
d_gene: .; j_gene: TRBJ2-2; v_gene: TRBV6-5; abundance: .; CDR3aa: CASSSGTSTGELFF; CDR3nt: TGTGCCAGCAGCTCCGGGACAAGCACCGGGGAGCTGTTTTTT
d_gene: TRBD1; j_gene: TRBJ2-7; v_gene: TRBV29-1; abundance: .; CDR3aa: CSAKSGTGGSYEQYF; CDR3nt: TGCAGCGCCAAATCCGGGACAGGGGGATCCTACGAGCAGTACTTC
d_gene: .; j_gene: TRBJ2-7; v_gene: TRBV7-9; abundance: .; CDR3aa: CASSLDTDSYEQYF; CDR3nt: TGTGCCAGCAGCTTAGATACAGACTCCTACGAGCAGTACTTC
d_gene: .; j_gene: TRBJ1-2; v_gene: TRBV19; abundance: .; CDR3aa: CASSGGRLYGYTF; CDR3nt: TGTGCCAGTAGTGGCGGTAGGCTATATGGCTACACCTTC
d_gene: TRBD2; j_gene: TRBJ2-1; v_gene: TRBV28; abundance: .; CDR3aa: CASSLRRTSGSSYNEQFF; CDR3nt: TGTGCCAGCAGTTTAAGACGGACTAGCGGGAGCTCCTACAATGAGCAGTTCTTC
d_gene: .; j_gene: TRBJ1-5; v_gene: TRBV10-3; abundance: .; CDR3aa: CAISESLGNNQPQHF; CDR3nt: TGTGCCATCAGTGAGTCACTAGGGAACAATCAGCCCCAGCATTTT
d_gene: .; j_gene: TRBJ1-2; v_gene: TRBV6-5; abundance: .; CDR3aa: CASSYSIWGNGYTF; CDR3nt: TGTGCCAGCAGTTACTCGATTTGGGGTAACGGCTACACCTTC
d_gene: TRBD1; j_gene: TRBJ2-5; v_gene: TRBV11-2; abundance: .; CDR3aa: CASSRTGGGETQYF; CDR3nt: TGTGCCAGCAGTAGGACAGGGGGAGGGGAGACCCAGTACTTC
d_gene: TRBD1; j_gene: TRBJ1-6; v_gene: TRBV19; abundance: .; CDR3aa: CASSPPTGGNSPLHF; CDR3nt: TGTGCCAGTAGTCCGCCGACAGGGGGTAATTCACCCCTCCACTTT
d_gene: TRBD2; j_gene: TRBJ2-2; v_gene: TRBV7-8; abundance: .; CDR3aa: CASSLGVMPSGGGATGELFF; CDR3nt: TGTGCCAGCAGCTTAGGCGTGATGCCTAGCGGGGGGGGAGCGACCGGGGAGCTGTTTTTT
d_gene: .; j_gene: TRBJ1-4; v_gene: TRBV2; abundance: .; CDR3aa: CASSEAGGSKNEKLFF; CDR3nt: TGTGCCAGCAGTGAAGCTGGAGGGTCCAAGAATGAAAAACTGTTTTTT
d_gene: .; j_gene: TRBJ2-7; v_gene: TRBV6-5; abundance: .; CDR3aa: CASSRLILEGEQYF; CDR3nt: TGTGCCAGCAGTCGACTGATTCTTGAGGGCGAGCAGTACTTC
d_gene: .; j_gene: TRBJ2-3; v_gene: TRBV10-3; abundance: .; CDR3aa: CAISDRGNSTDTQYF; CDR3nt: TGTGCCATCAGTGACAGGGGCAACAGCACAGATACGCAGTATTTT
d_gene: TRBD1; j_gene: TRBJ1-6; v_gene: TRBV30; abundance: .; CDR3aa: CAWATGYNSPLHF; CDR3nt: TGTGCCTGGGCGACAGGGTATAATTCACCCCTCCACTTT
d_gene: .; j_gene: TRBJ1-1; v_gene: TRBV19; abundance: .; CDR3aa: CASISDIDAFF; CDR3nt: TGTGCCAGTATTTCCGATATCGATGCTTTCTTT
d_gene: .; j_gene: TRBJ1-3; v_gene: TRBV19; abundance: .; CDR3aa: CASSPQSGNTIYF; CDR3nt: TGTGCCAGTAGCCCACAGAGCGGAAACACCATATATTTT
d_gene: TRBD2; j_gene: TRBJ2-3; v_gene: TRBV7-6; abundance: .; CDR3aa: CASSFERGLGTDTQYF; CDR3nt: TGTGCCAGCAGCTTTGAGCGGGGGTTGGGCACAGATACGCAGTATTTT
d_gene: .; j_gene: TRBJ2-1; v_gene: TRBV5-4; abundance: .; CDR3aa: CASSFAGNEQFF; CDR3nt: TGTGCCAGCAGCTTCGCGGGGAATGAGCAGTTCTTC
d_gene: .; j_gene: TRBJ2-2; v_gene: TRBV5-4; abundance: .; CDR3aa: CASSSIGAGELFF; CDR3nt: TGTGCCAGCAGCTCCATTGGGGCCGGGGAGCTGTTTTTT
d_gene: .; j_gene: TRBJ2-1; v_gene: TRBV6-5; abundance: .; CDR3aa: CASTNSRELQEQFF; CDR3nt: TGTGCCAGCACCAATAGCCGGGAACTACAAGAGCAGTTCTTC
d_gene: .; j_gene: TRBJ2-4; v_gene: TRBV11-2; abundance: .; CDR3aa: CASSSQLHAKNIQYF; CDR3nt: TGTGCCAGCAGCTCCCAGCTACATGCAAAAAACATTCAGTACTTC
d_gene: .; j_gene: TRBJ1-4; v_gene: TRBV21-1; abundance: .; CDR3aa: CASMNSAYCGPRKLFF; CDR3nt: TGTGCCAGCATGAATTCGGCGTATTGCGGCCCCCGCAAACTGTTTTTT
d_gene: .; j_gene: TRBJ2-2; v_gene: TRBV10-2; abundance: .; CDR3aa: CASSDGGLANTGELFF; CDR3nt: TGCGCCAGCAGTGATGGGGGGCTGGCGAACACCGGGGAGCTGTTTTTT
d_gene: TRBD1; j_gene: TRBJ1-1; v_gene: TRBV5-1; abundance: .; CDR3aa: CASSLGDRPFEAFF; CDR3nt: TGCGCCAGCAGCTTGGGGGACAGGCCTTTTGAAGCTTTCTTT
d_gene: TRBD1; j_gene: TRBJ1-5; v_gene: TRBV28; abundance: .; CDR3aa: CASSSDRGRGQPQHF; CDR3nt: TGTGCCAGCAGCTCGGACAGGGGGCGAGGTCAGCCCCAGCATTTT
d_gene: TRBD1; j_gene: TRBJ1-2; v_gene: TRBV5-4; abundance: .; CDR3aa: CASSQGQGNYGYTF; CDR3nt: TGTGCCAGCAGCCAGGGACAGGGTAACTATGGCTACACCTTC
d_gene: .; j_gene: TRBJ1-4; v_gene: TRBV19; abundance: .; CDR3aa: CASNSGVWEKLFF; CDR3nt: TGTGCCAGTAACTCGGGAGTTTGGGAAAAACTGTTTTTT
d_gene: TRBD1; j_gene: TRBJ2-2; v_gene: TRBV19; abundance: .; CDR3aa: CASSKGQYPTGELFF; CDR3nt: TGTGCCAGTAGTAAGGGACAGTATCCAACCGGGGAGCTGTTTTTT
d_gene: TRBD2; j_gene: TRBJ2-2; v_gene: TRBV19; abundance: .; CDR3aa: CASSRKTSGRAGTGELFF; CDR3nt: TGTGCCAGTAGTAGAAAAACTAGCGGGAGGGCCGGAACCGGGGAGCTGTTTTTT